This section outlines one TCR beta chain sequence together with its context. Antigen: not known. Looked up from germline, CDR1 is PRHDT and CDR2 is FYEKMQ (reference sequence). CDR3 size: 13 residues. J was trimmed by 8 bases and V by 3 bases; bases with no gene match: 3. This sample was included in a study of cytomegalovirus exposure and HLA in healthy donors. Study results and caveats: Several of the most significant clusters were apparently associated with common viral pathogens in a later analysis. Within a later analysis, the majority of CMV-associated TCR beta chains appeared HLA-restricted. Prediction of most subjects' HLA-A and HLA-B alleles by TCR beta sequences was reportedly accurate.

Primers for the PCR totalled 60 Vbeta and 13 Jbeta. Repertoires were generated with immunoSEQ multiplex PCR, while TCRdb's copy carries only in-frame clones and drops some. The data hold about 110,000 clones, with 70% to 85% observed a single time. The sequence was obtained from a man aged 25-45 years in good health and CMV-seropositive. The rearrangement uses TRBV13 and TRBJ2-1; TRBD2 matches at 8 bases. Sequenced material: PBMCs. The CDR3 reads CASSFGGGHEQFF. In DNA form, the CDR3 reads TGTGCCAGCAGCTTCGGGGGGGGCCATGAGCAGTTCTTC.